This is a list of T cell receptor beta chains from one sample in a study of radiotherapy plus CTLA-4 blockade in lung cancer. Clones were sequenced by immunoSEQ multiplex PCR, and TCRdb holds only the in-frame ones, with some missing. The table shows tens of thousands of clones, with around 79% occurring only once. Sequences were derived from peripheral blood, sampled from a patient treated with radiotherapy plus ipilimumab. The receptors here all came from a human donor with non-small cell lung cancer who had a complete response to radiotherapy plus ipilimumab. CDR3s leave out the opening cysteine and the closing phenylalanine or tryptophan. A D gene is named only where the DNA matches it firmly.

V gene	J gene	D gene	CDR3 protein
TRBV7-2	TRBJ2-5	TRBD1	ASSLRQGAGQETQY
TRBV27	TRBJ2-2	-	ASSDGTIGELF
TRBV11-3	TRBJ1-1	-	ASSFQANTEAF
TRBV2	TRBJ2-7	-	ASSERGNTYEQY
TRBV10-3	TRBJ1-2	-	AISHRRYGYT
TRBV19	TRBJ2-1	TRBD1	ASSGPGTGGINEQF
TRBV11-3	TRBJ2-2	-	ASSLNMAGELF
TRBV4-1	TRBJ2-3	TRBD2	ASSQVLAGGVDTQY
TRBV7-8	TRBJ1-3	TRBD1	ASSSRQGIGNTIY
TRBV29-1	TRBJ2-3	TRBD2	SVERGGSDTQY
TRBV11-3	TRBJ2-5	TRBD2	ASSPGLEKETQY
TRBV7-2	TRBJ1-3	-	ASSLVSGTGNTIY
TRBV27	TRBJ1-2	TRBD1	ASSLSTGGNYGYT